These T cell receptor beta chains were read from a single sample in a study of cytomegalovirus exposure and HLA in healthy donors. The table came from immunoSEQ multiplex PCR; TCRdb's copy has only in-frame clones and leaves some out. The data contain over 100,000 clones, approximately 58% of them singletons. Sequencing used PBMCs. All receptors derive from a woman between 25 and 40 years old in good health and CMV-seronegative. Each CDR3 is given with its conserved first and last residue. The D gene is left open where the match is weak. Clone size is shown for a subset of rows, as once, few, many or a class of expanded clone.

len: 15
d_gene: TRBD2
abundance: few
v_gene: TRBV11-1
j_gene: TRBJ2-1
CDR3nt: TGTGCCAGCAGCTTAGCAACTAGCGGATACAATGAGCAGTTCTTC
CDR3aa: CASSLATSGYNEQFF

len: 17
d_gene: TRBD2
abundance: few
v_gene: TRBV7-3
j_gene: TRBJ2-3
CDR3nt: TGTGCCAGCAGCTTAAGTGCAGCGGGAGGCAGCACAGATACGCAGTATTTT
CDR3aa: CASSLSAAGGSTDTQYF

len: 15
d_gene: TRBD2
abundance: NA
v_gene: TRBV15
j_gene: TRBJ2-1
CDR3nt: TGTGCCACCAGCAGAGTGTGGGAGGGCCCCAATGAGCAGTTCTTC
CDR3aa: CATSRVWEGPNEQFF

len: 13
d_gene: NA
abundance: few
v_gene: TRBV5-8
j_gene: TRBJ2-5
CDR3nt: TGTGCCAGCAGCTCCCTGAGGAGGGAGACCCAGTACTTC
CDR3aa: CASSSLRRETQYF

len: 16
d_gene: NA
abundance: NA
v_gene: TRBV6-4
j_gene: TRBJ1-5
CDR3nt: TGTGCCAGCAGCCGGGAGGCAGGGATCAGCAATCAGCCCCAGCATTTT
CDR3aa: CASSREAGISNQPQHF

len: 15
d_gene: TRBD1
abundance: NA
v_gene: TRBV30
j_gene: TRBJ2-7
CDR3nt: TGTGCCTGGAGTTTTACCGGGACAGGGCCCTACGAGCAGTACTTC
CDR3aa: CAWSFTGTGPYEQYF

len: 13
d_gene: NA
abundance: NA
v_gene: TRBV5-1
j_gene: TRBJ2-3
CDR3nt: TGTGCCAGCAGCTTGGGGGCAGCCCCAGCGCAGTATTTT
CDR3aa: CASSLGAAPAQYF

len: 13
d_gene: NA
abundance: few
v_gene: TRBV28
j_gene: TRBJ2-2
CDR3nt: TGTGCCAGCAGTTTAGAGTGGTCCGGGGAGCTGTTTTTT
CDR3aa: CASSLEWSGELFF

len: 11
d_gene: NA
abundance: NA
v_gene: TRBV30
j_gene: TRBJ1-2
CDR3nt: TGTGCCTGGAGCCCAGGGGTTGGCTACACCTTC
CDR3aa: CAWSPGVGYTF

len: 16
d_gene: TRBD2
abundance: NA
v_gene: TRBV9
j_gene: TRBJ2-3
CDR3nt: TGTGCCAGCAGCGTAGAGGCGGGAGGAAACACAGATACGCAGTATTTT
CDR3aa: CASSVEAGGNTDTQYF

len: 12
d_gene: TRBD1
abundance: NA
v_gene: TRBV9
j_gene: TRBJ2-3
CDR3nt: TGTGCCAGCAGAAGCGGACAGGGACAGCAGTATTTT
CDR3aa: CASRSGQGQQYF

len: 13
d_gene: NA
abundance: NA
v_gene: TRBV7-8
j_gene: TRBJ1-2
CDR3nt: TGTGCCAGCAGCCCCAGGAGGGGCTTTGGCTACACCTTC
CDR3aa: CASSPRRGFGYTF

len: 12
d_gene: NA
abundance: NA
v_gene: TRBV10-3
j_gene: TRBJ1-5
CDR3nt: TGTGCCCTCCCGGGGGGGAAAATGCCCCAGCATTTT
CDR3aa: CALPGGKMPQHF

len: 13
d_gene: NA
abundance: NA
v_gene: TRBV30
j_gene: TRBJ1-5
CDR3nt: TGTGCCTGGAGTGCTGGGGGCGGGCAGCCCCAGCATTTT
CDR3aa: CAWSAGGGQPQHF

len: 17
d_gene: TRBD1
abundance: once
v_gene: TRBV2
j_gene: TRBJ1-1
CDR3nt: TGTGCCAGCAGGACGCTACAGGGGCGCACCCAGAACACTGAAGCTTTCTTT
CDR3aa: CASRTLQGRTQNTEAFF

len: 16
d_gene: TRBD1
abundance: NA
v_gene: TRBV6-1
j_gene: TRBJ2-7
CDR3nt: TGTGCCAGCAGTGTTGGCTTCCGGGACAGGGTCTACGAGCAGTACTTC
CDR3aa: CASSVGFRDRVYEQYF

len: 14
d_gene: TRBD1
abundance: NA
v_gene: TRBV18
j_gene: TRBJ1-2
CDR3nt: TGTGCCAGCTCAACAGGGACAGCCAACTATGGCTACACCTTC
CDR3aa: CASSTGTANYGYTF